What follows are 19 T cell receptor beta chains derived from one specimen sequenced in a study of technical replicates of blood from a handful of donors. Sequenced by immunoSEQ multiplex PCR; TCRdb stores in-frame clones only, minus some. In the table there are about 94,000 clones, 95% of which are singletons. The specimen was T cells isolated from PBMCs. The receptor set was obtained from a human donor in good health.

This chain joins TRBV7-9 and TRBJ1-3, with D perhaps matching TRBD1 (5 bases). The CDR3 totals 15 residues. The V end lost 8 bases, the J end lost 3 bases, and 17 bases lay between the germline ends. The germline V gene has CDR1 SEHNR and CDR2 FQNEAQ (reference sequence). The CDR3 here is CASGRGAEYGNTIYF. The CDR3 bases are TGTGCCAGCGGGCGGGGCGCAGAATATGGAAACACCATATATTTT. The whole variable domain, remainder taken from reference TRBV7-9 and TRBJ1-3, is DTGVSQNPRHKITKRGQNVTFRCDPISEHNRLYWYRQTLGQGPEFLTYFQNEAQLEKSRLLSDRFSAERPKGSFSTLEIQRTEQGDSAMYLCASGRGAEYGNTIYFGEGSWLTVV.

V is TRBV9 and J is TRBJ2-5; 16 bases agree with TRBD2. CDR1 and CDR2 (germline): SGDLS, YYNGEE. This CDR3 has 16 residues. V lost 3 bases to trimming and J lost 5 bases; unmatched junction nucleotides: 4. As DNA, the CDR3 is TGTGCCAGCAGCGAGGGACTAGCGGGAGGGTCGGAGACCCAGTACTTC. Its protein is CASSEGLAGGSETQYF.

V usage is TRBV6-1 and J usage is TRBJ2-3; no reliable D call. CDR3 size: 14 residues. V was cut by 2 bases and J by 0 bases, with 6 bases left in between. Germline values: CDR1 MNHNS, CDR2 SASEGT. The CDR3 sequence is CASSELSSTDTQYF. DNA for the CDR3: TGTGCCAGCAGTGAATTGTCTAGCACAGATACGCAGTATTTT.

The chain employs TRBV6-5 and TRBJ2-2; D perhaps matches TRBD1 (7 bases). The germline V gene encodes CDR1 MNHEY and CDR2 SVGAGI. V lost 0 bases, J lost 6 bases, and 11 bases lay in between. The CDR3 is 15 amino acids. In DNA form, the CDR3 reads TGTGCCAGCAGTTACTCGGGCAGGGGGGCCGGGGAGCTGTTTTTT. Protein: CASSYSGRGAGELFF.

The chain is built from TRBV11-3 and TRBJ1-2; 7 bases fit TRBD1. The length of the CDR3 is 17 residues. CDR1 is SGHNT, CDR2 YENEEA, per germline. V lost 0 bases and J lost 0; bases outside the gene matches: 7. The CDR3 sequence: CASSLDILGQTNYGYTF. In nucleotides, the CDR3 is TGTGCCAGCAGCTTAGACATTTTGGGACAGACTAACTATGGCTACACCTTC.

V and J are TRBV2 and TRBJ2-3; 7 bases match TRBD2. The CDR3 contains 14 residues. Germline-derived CDR1 and CDR2 are SNHLY and FYNNEI. V lost 8 bases, J lost 1 base, and 6 bases stayed unmatched. The CDR3: CASFSGYGTDTQYF. The CDR3 DNA reads TGTGCCAGCTTTAGCGGGTATGGCACAGATACGCAGTATTTT.

V usage is TRBV2 and J usage is TRBJ1-4; no definite D call. The CDR3 length is 15 residues. Trimming pared 2 bases from V and 6 bases from J, leaving 13 bases between. Germline loops: CDR1 SNHLY, CDR2 FYNNEI. Here the CDR3 DNA reads TGTGCCAGCAGTGAATCCCCAGCCCGGGATGAAAAACTGTTTTTT. It is translated as CASSESPARDEKLFF.

The DNA for the CDR3 is TGTGCCAGCAGCTTGGTGGGGGCGCAAGGAGAAACGGGGACCCAGTACTTC. Translating gives CASSLVGAQGETGTQYF. This chain joins TRBV5-6 and TRBJ2-5; weak D call: TRBD1 (6 bases). V was pared by 0 bases and J by 7 bases, with 22 bases between. This CDR3 spans 17 amino acids. Germline V gene data show CDR1 as SGHDT and CDR2 as YYEEEE.

V usage is TRBV6-1 and J usage is TRBJ1-5; tentative D call: TRBD1 (5 bases). Germline values: CDR1 MNHNS, CDR2 SASEGT. V lost 3 bases to trimming and J lost 2 bases, with 17 bases between them. The CDR3 is 17 amino acids. In DNA form, the CDR3 reads TGTGCCAGCAGTGACCTATTACAGGAGAAGGGCAATCAGCCCCAGCATTTT. It encodes CASSDLLQEKGNQPQHF.

The chain combines TRBV27 with TRBJ1-2; D is perhaps TRBD1 (5 bases). The ends were cut back, 3 bases at V and 5 bases at J, with 22 bases in the middle. CDR3 size: 17 residues. Germline loops: CDR1 MNHEY, CDR2 SMNVEV (reference sequence). The CDR3 bases are TGTGCCAGCAGTTTGACGTGGGAGGTGACAGATCCTTATGGCTACACCTTC. Protein sequence: CASSLTWEVTDPYGYTF.

This clone has just one count. The rearrangement links TRBV19 to TRBJ1-1, with TRBD1 as a possible D gene (6 bases). Germline loops: CDR1 LNHDA, CDR2 SQIVND (reference sequence). CDR3 length equals 15 residues. The ends were cut back, 3 bases at V and 5 bases at J, with 16 bases in the middle. CDR3 nucleotides: TGTGCCAGTAGTATGGGATATGGACAGTTTACTGAAGCTTTCTTT. The encoded protein is CASSMGYGQFTEAFF.

V and J are TRBV4-1 and TRBJ2-7, with 9 bases matching TRBD1. Germline trimming cut 0 bases from V and 4 bases from J; bases unmatched to any gene: 4. The CDR3 is made up of 15 amino acids. Germline-derived CDR1 and CDR2 are MGHRA and YSYEKL. CDR3 nucleotide sequence: TGCGCCAGCAGCCAAGAGGGACAGGGAGCTTACGAGCAGTACTTC. Translated: CASSQEGQGAYEQYF.

The chain recombines TRBV19 with TRBJ1-4; no clear D. V lost 5 bases, J lost 4 bases, and 8 bases lay in between. Germline values: CDR1 LNHDA, CDR2 SQIVND (reference sequence). The CDR3 length is 13 residues. CDR3 bases: TGTGCCAGTAGTTTCTCCTATAATGAAAAACTGTTTTTT. Protein: CASSFSYNEKLFF.

CDR3 coding DNA: TGCGCCAGCAGCCGAGAGGGGGCGGGGTACGAGCAGTACTTC. It translates to CASSREGAGYEQYF. This sequence joins TRBV5-1 and TRBJ2-7, with D possibly TRBD1 on 7 matching bases. This CDR3 has 14 residues. Germline CDR1 reads SGHRS; CDR2 reads YFSETQ. V was trimmed by 4 bases and J by 4 bases, leaving 15 bases between them.

This clone was detected once. The rearrangement links TRBV6-5 to TRBJ1-1; the D is unclear. The V end was cut by 6 bases, the J end by 3 bases, with 11 bases between. This CDR3 comprises 13 residues. Germline V gene data show CDR1 as MNHEY and CDR2 as SVGAGI. CDR3 in DNA: TGTGCCAGCAGATCGCTTACGGACACTGAAGCTTTCTTT. As protein: CASRSLTDTEAFF.

The rearrangement links TRBV30 to TRBJ1-1, with no clear D. With 2 bases removed from V and 7 bases from J, the gap between germline ends came to 14 bases. Germline V gene data show CDR1 as GTSNPN and CDR2 as SVGIG (reference sequence). This CDR3 spans 13 amino acids. CDR3 DNA sequence: TGTGCCTGGAGTCCGGGTTTCGCAAGTGAAGCTTTCTTT. This translates into CAWSPGFASEAFF.

The chain carries TRBV19 and TRBJ2-1, with TRBD2 identical over 11 bases. From germline, CDR1 is LNHDA and CDR2 SQIVND (reference sequence). Germline trimming cut 2 bases from V and 6 bases from J; bases unmatched to any gene: 6. The CDR3 runs to 16 residues. This CDR3 reads CASSILAGGIFNEQFF. The CDR3 nucleotides read TGTGCCAGTAGTATATTAGCGGGAGGGATTTTCAATGAGCAGTTCTTC.

V is TRBV7-8 and J is TRBJ1-1, with 9 positions matching TRBD1. Losses at the gene ends were 7 bases for V and 5 bases for J; bases not matched to a gene: 23. Germline assignment: CDR1 SGHVS and CDR2 FQNEAQ. There are 19 residues in the CDR3. DNA for the CDR3: TGTGCCAGCACCCCTCGGGGGACAGGGAGTAGGGTGGCGAATACTGAAGCTTTCTTT. The encoded protein is CASTPRGTGSRVANTEAFF. Drawing the rest from reference TRBV7-8 and TRBJ1-1, the complete variable domain is GAGVSQSPRYKVAKRGQDVALRCDPISGHVSLFWYQQALGQGPEFLTYFQNEAQLDKSGLPSDRFFAERPEGSVSTLKIQRTQQEDSAVYLCASTPRGTGSRVANTEAFFGQGTRLTVV.

J is TRBJ1-2 and V is TRBV6-5, with TRBD1 as a possible D gene (6 bases). This CDR3 comprises 15 residues. Between the trimmed V and J ends, which lost 4 bases and 4 bases, there was a span of 16 bases. Per the germline V gene, CDR1 is MNHEY and CDR2 is SVGAGI. CDR3 protein: CASSSGTLGAYGYTF. As DNA, the CDR3 is TGTGCCAGCAGTTCGGGCACCTTGGGGGCCTATGGCTACACCTTC.